Listed below are T cell receptor beta chains from one sample, sequenced in a study of T-cell memory formation after mild COVID-19. TCRdb reanalysed the 5' RACE reads using MiXCR and keeps one entry per CDR3 protein. The table lists about 340,000 distinct CDR3 sequences, 15% to 20% of them singletons, with around 22% in the top ten. The specimen was PBMCs or a T cell subset sorted from them (not recorded which). These receptor sequences come from a man aged 18 to 29 who had mild COVID-19 (a few samples of this study predate the infection). Cell type and time point are not known. CDR3s include the opening cysteine and the closing phenylalanine or tryptophan. The D gene is left open where the match is weak. Size values are once, few and many counts, or a class for expanded clones, and some rows have none.

DNA: TGTGCCAGCTCCGGCAAGCTTAACTATGGCTACACCTTC
CDR3: CASSGKLNYGYTF
V: TRBV28
J: TRBJ1-2
size: .
D: .

DNA: TGTGCCAGCAGCTTGGGTATCAACTCTGGAAACACCATATATTTT
CDR3: CASSLGINSGNTIYF
V: TRBV5-6
J: TRBJ1-3
size: few
D: .

DNA: TGCAGTGCTAGCCTAGCGGGGGGTGGCACAGATACGCAGTATTTT
CDR3: CSASLAGGGTDTQYF
V: TRBV20-1
J: TRBJ2-3
size: .
D: TRBD2

DNA: TGTGCCAGCAGTTACTATGAGTCAGATACGCAGTATTTT
CDR3: CASSYYESDTQYF
V: TRBV2
J: TRBJ2-3
size: few
D: .

DNA: TGTGCCAGCAGCCGAACTACAGGGGGCGGGGAAGCTTTCTTT
CDR3: CASSRTTGGGEAFF
V: TRBV7-9
J: TRBJ1-1
size: few
D: TRBD1

DNA: TGCAGTGCTAGCGCGCGGGGGAGTACAAATGAGCAGTTCTTC
CDR3: CSASARGSTNEQFF
V: TRBV20-1
J: TRBJ2-1
size: few
D: TRBD2

DNA: TGTGCCAGTGGCCGAGACAGGGCCAACGTCCTGACTTTC
CDR3: CASGRDRANVLTF
V: TRBV19
J: TRBJ2-6
size: .
D: .

DNA: TGTGCCAGCAGCCTAACAGGGGATCAAGAGACCCAGTACTTC
CDR3: CASSLTGDQETQYF
V: TRBV6-5
J: TRBJ2-5
size: .
D: TRBD1

DNA: TGTGCCAGCAGTGCTCAGGGGGCGCGCTATGAGCAGTTCTTC
CDR3: CASSAQGARYEQFF
V: TRBV6-9
J: TRBJ2-1
size: few
D: TRBD1

DNA: TGCAGTGCTAAAGTGGGGACCAAAAACATTCAGTACTTC
CDR3: CSAKVGTKNIQYF
V: TRBV20-1
J: TRBJ2-4
size: few
D: .

DNA: TGTGCCAGCAGCGCGAGTCTTGAGCAGTTCTTC
CDR3: CASSASLEQFF
V: TRBV2
J: TRBJ2-1
size: many
D: .

DNA: TGCAGTGCAGCCCGGATGGGGGAGACCCAGTACTTC
CDR3: CSAARMGETQYF
V: TRBV20-1
J: TRBJ2-5
size: few
D: .

DNA: TGCGCCAGCAGCTTGGGGCCGCAGGCGGGAGGCACAGATACGCAGTATTTT
CDR3: CASSLGPQAGGTDTQYF
V: TRBV5-1
J: TRBJ2-3
size: many
D: TRBD2

DNA: TGTGCCACCAGGAGTGGACAGGGTGCCGGTGAGCAGTTCTTC
CDR3: CATRSGQGAGEQFF
V: TRBV24-1
J: TRBJ2-1
size: many
D: TRBD1

DNA: TGCAGTGCCTTCCCGGGGGGGGGTATCTCTGGCTACACCTTC
CDR3: CSAFPGGGISGYTF
V: TRBV20-1
J: TRBJ1-2
size: few
D: .

DNA: TGTGCCAGCAGCGCCGCAGGGGCCGAGACCCAGTACTTC
CDR3: CASSAAGAETQYF
V: TRBV3-1
J: TRBJ2-5
size: many
D: .

DNA: TGTGCCAGCACGACGGACAGACGGGGCCTCTCACCCCTCCACTTT
CDR3: CASTTDRRGLSPLHF
V: TRBV7-2
J: TRBJ1-6
size: many
D: .

DNA: TGCAGTGCTCTGAGGACGGGATCCTACGAGCAGTACTTC
CDR3: CSALRTGSYEQYF
V: TRBV20-1
J: TRBJ2-7
size: .
D: .

DNA: TGTGCCAGCAGCTCCCAGCCTGGACTAGCGGGGGGTTATACGCAGTATTTT
CDR3: CASSSQPGLAGGYTQYF
V: TRBV5-5
J: TRBJ2-3
size: .
D: TRBD2

DNA: TGCAGTGCTAGCGGACAGGGGTCCTTCTATGGCTACACCTTC
CDR3: CSASGQGSFYGYTF
V: TRBV20-1
J: TRBJ1-2
size: few
D: TRBD1

DNA: TGTGCCAGCAGTCGCGGCGGGACAGGGATGTTCGGGGAGCTGTTTTTT
CDR3: CASSRGGTGMFGELFF
V: TRBV6-6
J: TRBJ2-2
size: few
D: TRBD1

DNA: TGTGCCAGCAGGAACGACAGGGCGGGGAAGACCCAGTACTTC
CDR3: CASRNDRAGKTQYF
V: TRBV7-2
J: TRBJ2-5
size: .
D: .

DNA: TGCAGCGTGACAGACCGGGACAGGCGCCTTCCCTACGAGCAGTACTTC
CDR3: CSVTDRDRRLPYEQYF
V: TRBV29-1
J: TRBJ2-7
size: .
D: TRBD1

DNA: TGTGCCAGCCGATATAGCCTATGGGGACACACTGAAGCTTTCTTT
CDR3: CASRYSLWGHTEAFF
V: TRBV6-5
J: TRBJ1-1
size: .
D: .

DNA: TGTGCCAGCAGCTTAAGGGCCAGGGGAACTGAAGCTTTCTTT
CDR3: CASSLRARGTEAFF
V: TRBV5-6
J: TRBJ1-1
size: many
D: .

DNA: TGTGCCAGCAGTGAGGGGGCTACGGAGACCCAGTACTTC
CDR3: CASSEGATETQYF
V: TRBV25-1
J: TRBJ2-5
size: few
D: .

DNA: TGTGCCAGCAGTTTAGCTCCGGGAGGGACTGAAGCTTTCTTT
CDR3: CASSLAPGGTEAFF
V: TRBV28
J: TRBJ1-1
size: many
D: .

DNA: TGTGCCAGCAGTCTTTCGACAGAGTATGGCTACACCTTC
CDR3: CASSLSTEYGYTF
V: TRBV6-5
J: TRBJ1-2
size: .
D: .

DNA: TGCGCCAGCAGCTTGGAGGACACCGGGGAGCTGTTTTTT
CDR3: CASSLEDTGELFF
V: TRBV5-1
J: TRBJ2-2
size: many
D: .

DNA: TGCAGTGCTAGCAGGGGTTGGGGTCGCAATCAGCCCCAGCATTTT
CDR3: CSASRGWGRNQPQHF
V: TRBV20-1
J: TRBJ1-5
size: once
D: .

DNA: TGCGCCAGCAGCCAAGGTGGACTAGCGGGGGGCACCTCCTACAATGAGCAGTTCTTC
CDR3: CASSQGGLAGGTSYNEQFF
V: TRBV4-3
J: TRBJ2-1
size: few
D: TRBD2

DNA: TGTGCCAGTCCGGAACAGGGGGGATACACAGATACGCAGTATTTT
CDR3: CASPEQGGYTDTQYF
V: TRBV21-1
J: TRBJ2-3
size: few
D: .

DNA: TGTGCCAGCAGTTACTCCCTTACCGACAGATCCTCGGGAGCTTTCTTT
CDR3: CASSYSLTDRSSGAFF
V: TRBV6-5
J: TRBJ1-1
size: few
D: .

DNA: TGTGCCAGCAGTTCAAGACTAGCGGGGCCCTACGAGCAGTACTTC
CDR3: CASSSRLAGPYEQYF
V: TRBV6-2/TRBV6-3
J: TRBJ2-7
size: many
D: TRBD2

DNA: TGTGCCAGCAGTCCCTACTGGGCCGGCTACACCTTC
CDR3: CASSPYWAGYTF
V: TRBV12-3/TRBV12-4
J: TRBJ1-2
size: .
D: .

DNA: TGCGCCAGCTTCTCGCCCGGGTCTGAAGAGACCCAGTACTTC
CDR3: CASFSPGSEETQYF
V: TRBV5-1
J: TRBJ2-5
size: few
D: .

DNA: TGTGCCAGCAGTCCGACTAACCCCTCGGGTTTAGTCCCCTTT
CDR3: CASSPTNPSGLVPF
V: TRBV2
J: TRBJ2-3
size: .
D: .

DNA: TGTGCCAGCAGCCATTGGACTAGCGGGGAACACAATGAGCAGTTCTTC
CDR3: CASSHWTSGEHNEQFF
V: TRBV6-2/TRBV6-3
J: TRBJ2-1
size: .
D: TRBD2

DNA: TGTGCCAGCAGCTTAGACCGGGGCCCCCTAGATACGCAGTATTTT
CDR3: CASSLDRGPLDTQYF
V: TRBV7-2
J: TRBJ2-3
size: few
D: .

DNA: TGCGCCAGCAGCTTATCAGGAAGTCAGCCCCAGCATTTT
CDR3: CASSLSGSQPQHF
V: TRBV5-1
J: TRBJ1-5
size: many
D: .

DNA: TGCGCCAGCGGAGCCCTAGGATATAATTCACCCCTCCACTTT
CDR3: CASGALGYNSPLHF
V: TRBV5-1
J: TRBJ1-6
size: many
D: .